Described below is a single TCR beta chain sequence and its context. The target antigen is unknown. One junction end disagrees with the germline gene, perhaps due to a read error. The record originates from a study of cytomegalovirus exposure and HLA in healthy donors. General study findings and limits: In a later analysis, TCR beta V- and J-gene trimming was associated with a missense DCLRE1C variant.

PCR involved 60 Vbeta and 13 Jbeta primers. Sequencing used immunoSEQ multiplex PCR; TCRdb keeps in-frame clones, though not all of them. Seen here are 95,000 to 150,000 clones, 75% to 90% observed once, and the top ten hold around 2%. Donors counted as nominally healthy when sampled, yet unrecorded immune exposures were likely. The germline gives CDR1 MDHEN, CDR2 SYDVKM. The CDR3 runs to 12 residues. The receptor's source is a young man in good health and CMV-seronegative. Sequencing was done on a sample of PBMCs. The rearrangement joins TRBV28 to TRBJ1-5; the match to TRBD1 covers 8 bases. This CDR3 is CASSATGTGSDF. The CDR3 DNA is TGTGCCAGCAGCGCCACAGGGACAGGCAGCGATTTT.